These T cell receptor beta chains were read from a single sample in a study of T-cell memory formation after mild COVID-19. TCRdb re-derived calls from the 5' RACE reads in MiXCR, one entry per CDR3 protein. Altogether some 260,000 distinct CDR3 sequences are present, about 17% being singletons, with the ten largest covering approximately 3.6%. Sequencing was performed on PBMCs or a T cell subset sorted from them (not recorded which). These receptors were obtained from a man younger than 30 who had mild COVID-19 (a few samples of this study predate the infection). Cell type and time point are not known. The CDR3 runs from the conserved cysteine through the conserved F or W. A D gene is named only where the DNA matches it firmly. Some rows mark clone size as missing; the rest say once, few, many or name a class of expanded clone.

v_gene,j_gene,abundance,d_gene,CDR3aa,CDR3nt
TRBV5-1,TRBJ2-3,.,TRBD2,CASSLARTSGGFGTDTQYF,TGCGCCAGCAGCTTGGCTAGGACTAGCGGGGGATTCGGCACAGATACGCAGTATTTT
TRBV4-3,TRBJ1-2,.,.,CASSQDIRSSNYGYTF,TGCGCCAGCAGCCAAGATATTAGGAGTTCTAACTATGGCTACACCTTC
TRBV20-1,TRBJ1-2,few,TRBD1,CSARSIQGAVGYTF,TGCAGTGCTAGATCTATACAGGGGGCGGTTGGCTACACCTTC
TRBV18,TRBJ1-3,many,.,CASSPGPLINTIYF,TGTGCCAGCTCACCAGGTCCCCTTATAAACACCATATATTTT
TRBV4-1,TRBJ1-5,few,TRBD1,CASSQRIRDRFQPQHF,TGCGCCAGCAGCCAACGAATCCGGGACAGGTTTCAGCCCCAGCATTTT
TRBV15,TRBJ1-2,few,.,CATSRDSRGADYGYTF,TGTGCCACCAGCAGAGATTCTCGCGGGGCTGACTATGGCTACACCTTC
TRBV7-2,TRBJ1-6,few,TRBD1,CASKTSWGQLGSPLHF,TGTGCCAGCAAGACGAGCTGGGGACAGCTGGGTTCACCCCTCCACTTT
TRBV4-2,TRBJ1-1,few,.,CASSQDLGRGILPNTEAFF,TGTGCCAGCAGCCAAGATCTAGGTAGGGGTATCCTTCCGAACACTGAAGCTTTCTTT
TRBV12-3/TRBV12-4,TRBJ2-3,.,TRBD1,CASSPGQGDMGDTQYF,TGTGCCAGCAGCCCGGGACAGGGGGATATGGGAGATACGCAGTATTTT
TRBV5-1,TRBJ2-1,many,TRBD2,CASSTTSGAYNEQFF,TGCGCCAGCAGCACGACTAGCGGGGCCTACAATGAGCAGTTCTTC
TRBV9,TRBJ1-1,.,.,CASGAGSEAFF,TGTGCCAGTGGGGCGGGCAGTGAAGCTTTCTTT
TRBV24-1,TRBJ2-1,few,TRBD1,CATSATDRDSEQFF,TGTGCCACCAGTGCAACCGACAGGGACAGTGAGCAGTTCTTC
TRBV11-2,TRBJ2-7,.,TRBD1,CASSLGTTGMIHEQYF,TGTGCCAGCAGCTTAGGGACGACAGGGATGATCCACGAGCAGTACTTC
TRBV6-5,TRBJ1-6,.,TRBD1,CASRTTTGVRSPLHF,TGTGCCAGCAGGACCACGACAGGGGTACGTTCACCCCTCCACTTT
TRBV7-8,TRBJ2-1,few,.,CASSLTQGGEQFF,TGTGCCAGCAGCCTAACCCAGGGCGGCGAGCAGTTCTTC
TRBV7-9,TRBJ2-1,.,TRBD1,CASSLTGGGRHNEQFF,TGTGCCAGCAGCCTTACAGGGGGCGGGCGGCACAATGAGCAGTTCTTC
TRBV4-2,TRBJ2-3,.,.,CASSPDDGPDTQYF,TGTGCCAGCAGCCCCGACGACGGACCAGATACGCAGTATTTT
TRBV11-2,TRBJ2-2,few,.,CASSPLGGSTNTGELFF,TGTGCCAGCAGCCCTCTTGGGGGGAGCACGAACACCGGGGAGCTGTTTTTT
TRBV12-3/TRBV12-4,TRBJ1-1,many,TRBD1,CASSLQGAGNTEAFF,TGTGCCAGCAGTTTACAGGGGGCAGGAAACACTGAAGCTTTCTTT
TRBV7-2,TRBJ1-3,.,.,CASSLGPFTGAGNTIYF,TGTGCCAGCAGCTTAGGCCCCTTCACAGGAGCTGGAAACACCATATATTTT
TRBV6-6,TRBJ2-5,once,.,CASSNVETQYF,TGTGCCAGCTCTAACGTAGAGACCCAGTACTTC
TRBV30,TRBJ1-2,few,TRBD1,CASLRTGSSYGYTF,TGTGCCTCCCTCCGGACAGGGAGTTCCTATGGCTACACCTTC
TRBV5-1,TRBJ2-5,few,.,CASSLVPYQETQYF,TGCGCCAGCAGCTTGGTTCCGTATCAAGAGACCCAGTACTTC
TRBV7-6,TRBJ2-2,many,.,CASSDAPVNTGELFF,TGTGCCAGCAGCGACGCACCGGTGAACACCGGGGAGCTGTTTTTT
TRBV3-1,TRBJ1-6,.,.,CASSPLENSPLHF,TGTGCCAGCAGCCCCCTGGAGAATTCACCCCTCCACTTT
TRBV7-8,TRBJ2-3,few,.,CASSSRRVTYSSTDTQYF,TGTGCCAGCAGCTCCCGACGAGTGACATATTCTAGCACAGATACGCAGTATTTT
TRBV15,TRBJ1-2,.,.,CATSKGGSYTF,TGTGCCACCAGCAAAGGTGGAAGCTACACCTTC
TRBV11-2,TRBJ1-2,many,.,CASSFRDGYTF,TGTGCCAGCAGCTTTCGGGATGGCTACACCTTC
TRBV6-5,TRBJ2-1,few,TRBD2,CASSYSLAGYNEQFF,TGTGCCAGCAGTTACTCACTAGCGGGGTACAATGAGCAGTTCTTC
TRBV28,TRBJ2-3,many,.,CASSFGGRTTDTQYF,TGTGCCAGCAGTTTTGGAGGGCGGACCACAGATACGCAGTATTTT
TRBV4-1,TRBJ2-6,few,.,CASSQDMIPVRYSGANVLTF,TGCGCCAGCAGCCAAGATATGATTCCGGTCCGTTACTCTGGGGCCAACGTCCTGACTTTC
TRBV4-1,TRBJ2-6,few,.,CASSLEAPSGANVLTF,TGCGCCAGCAGCCTGGAGGCGCCCTCTGGGGCCAACGTCCTGACTTTC
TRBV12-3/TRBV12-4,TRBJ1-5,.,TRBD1,CASSSGQGSMSQPQHF,TGTGCCAGCAGTTCCGGACAGGGGTCCATGAGTCAGCCCCAGCATTTT
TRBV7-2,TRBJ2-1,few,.,CASSSGLPPIEQFF,TGTGCCAGCAGCTCAGGGCTCCCCCCAATCGAGCAGTTCTTC
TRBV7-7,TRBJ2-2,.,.,CASSLGSGELFF,TGTGCCAGCAGCTTAGGGTCGGGGGAGCTGTTTTTT
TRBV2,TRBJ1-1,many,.,CASTAEGGNTEAFF,TGTGCCAGCACAGCCGAAGGGGGGAACACTGAAGCTTTCTTT
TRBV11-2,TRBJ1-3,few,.,CASGPEFSGNTIYF,TGTGCCAGCGGCCCCGAGTTCTCTGGAAACACCATATATTTT
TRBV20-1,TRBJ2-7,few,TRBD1,CSATTGATYEQYF,TGCAGTGCTACCACAGGGGCAACCTACGAGCAGTACTTC
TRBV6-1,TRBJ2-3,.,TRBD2,CASRLERGSSTDTQYF,TGTGCCAGCAGATTAGAGCGGGGGAGCAGCACAGATACGCAGTATTTT
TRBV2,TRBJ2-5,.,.,CASSEALLQETQYF,TGTGCCAGCAGTGAAGCTCTCTTACAAGAGACCCAGTACTTC
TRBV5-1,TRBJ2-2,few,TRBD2,CASSLSSGFANTGELFF,TGCGCCAGCAGCTTGTCTAGCGGGTTCGCGAACACCGGGGAGCTGTTTTTT
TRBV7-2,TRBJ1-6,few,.,CASSFLGYNSPLHF,TGTGCCAGCAGCTTTCTGGGGTATAATTCACCCCTCCACTTT
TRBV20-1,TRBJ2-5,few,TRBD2,CSARALAGGLETQYF,TGCAGTGCTAGAGCCCTAGCGGGGGGTTTAGAGACCCAGTACTTC
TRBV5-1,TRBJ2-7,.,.,CASSHPLRDAGSYEQYF,TGCGCCAGCAGCCATCCCCTCCGGGACGCGGGATCCTACGAGCAGTACTTC
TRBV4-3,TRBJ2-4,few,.,CASSQGVGENIQYF,TGCGCCAGCAGCCAAGGGGTGGGGGAAAACATTCAGTACTTC
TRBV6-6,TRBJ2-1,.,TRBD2,CASSYRTSFFF,TGTGCCAGCAGTTACAGGACTAGCTTTTTCTTC
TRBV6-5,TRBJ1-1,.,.,CASRSGPLGAFF,TGTGCCAGCAGGTCGGGACCGCTTGGAGCTTTCTTT
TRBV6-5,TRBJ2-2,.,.,CASTSHTGELFF,TGTGCCAGCACATCGCACACCGGGGAGCTGTTTTTT